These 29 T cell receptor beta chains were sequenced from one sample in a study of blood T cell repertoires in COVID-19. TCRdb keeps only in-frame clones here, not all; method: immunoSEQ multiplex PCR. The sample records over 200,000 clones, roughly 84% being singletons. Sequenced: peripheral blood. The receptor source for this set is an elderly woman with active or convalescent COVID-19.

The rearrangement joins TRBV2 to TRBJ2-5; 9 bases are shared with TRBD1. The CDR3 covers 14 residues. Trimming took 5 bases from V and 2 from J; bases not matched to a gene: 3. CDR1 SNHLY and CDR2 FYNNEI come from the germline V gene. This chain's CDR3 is CASSSGQGQETQYF. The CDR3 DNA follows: TGTGCCAGCAGTTCGGGACAGGGACAAGAGACCCAGTACTTC.

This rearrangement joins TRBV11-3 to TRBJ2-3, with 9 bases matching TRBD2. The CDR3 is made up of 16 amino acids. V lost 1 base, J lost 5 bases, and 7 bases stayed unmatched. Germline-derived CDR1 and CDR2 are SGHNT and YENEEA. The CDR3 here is CASSLGAGGRQDTQYF. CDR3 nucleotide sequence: TGTGCCAGCAGCTTAGGGGCGGGGGGGCGGCAAGATACGCAGTATTTT. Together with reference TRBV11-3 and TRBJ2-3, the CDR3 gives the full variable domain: EAGVVQSPRYKIIEKKQPVAFWCNPISGHNTLYWYLQNLGQGPELLIRYENEEAVDDSQLPKDRFSAERLKGVDSTLKIQPAELGDSAVYLCASSLGAGGRQDTQYFGPGTRLTVL.

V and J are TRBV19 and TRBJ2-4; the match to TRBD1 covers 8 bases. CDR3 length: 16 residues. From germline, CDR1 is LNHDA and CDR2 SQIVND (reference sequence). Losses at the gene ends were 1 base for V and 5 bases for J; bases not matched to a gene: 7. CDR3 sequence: CASSIGRTGQQNIQYF. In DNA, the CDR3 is TGTGCCAGTAGTATAGGTAGGACAGGGCAACAAAACATTCAGTACTTC.

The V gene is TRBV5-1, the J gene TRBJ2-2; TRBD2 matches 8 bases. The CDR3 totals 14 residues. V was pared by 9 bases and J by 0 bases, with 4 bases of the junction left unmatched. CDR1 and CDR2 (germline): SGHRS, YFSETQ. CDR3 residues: CATSLAANTGELFF. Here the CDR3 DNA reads TGCGCCACCTCACTAGCGGCGAACACCGGGGAGCTGTTTTTT.

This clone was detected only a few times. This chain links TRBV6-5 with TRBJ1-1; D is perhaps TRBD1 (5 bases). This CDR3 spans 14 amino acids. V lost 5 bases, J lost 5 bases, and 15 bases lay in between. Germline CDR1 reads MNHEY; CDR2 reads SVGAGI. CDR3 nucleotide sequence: TGTGCCAGCAGTCTAATAGGGGAAGGGACTGAAGCTTTCTTT. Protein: CASSLIGEGTEAFF.

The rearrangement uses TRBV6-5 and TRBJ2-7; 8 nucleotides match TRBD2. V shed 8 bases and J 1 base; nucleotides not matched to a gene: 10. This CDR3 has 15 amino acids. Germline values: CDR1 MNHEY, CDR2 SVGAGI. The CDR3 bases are TGTGCCAGCCTGGGTTTAGCGGGGAGTTCCTACGAGCAGTACTTC. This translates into CASLGLAGSSYEQYF.

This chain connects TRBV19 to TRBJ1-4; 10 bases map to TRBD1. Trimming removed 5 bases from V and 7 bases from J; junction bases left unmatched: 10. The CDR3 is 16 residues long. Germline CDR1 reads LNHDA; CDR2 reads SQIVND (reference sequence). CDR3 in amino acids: CASSRRTGGVREKLFF. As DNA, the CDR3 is TGTGCCAGTAGTCGCCGGACAGGGGGAGTACGTGAAAAACTGTTTTTT.

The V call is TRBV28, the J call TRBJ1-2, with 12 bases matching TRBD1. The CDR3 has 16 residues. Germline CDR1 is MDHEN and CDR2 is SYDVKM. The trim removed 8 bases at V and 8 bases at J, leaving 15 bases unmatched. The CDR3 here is CASGSGTGGLQWGYTF. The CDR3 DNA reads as TGTGCCAGCGGATCCGGGACAGGGGGCCTTCAATGGGGCTACACCTTC.

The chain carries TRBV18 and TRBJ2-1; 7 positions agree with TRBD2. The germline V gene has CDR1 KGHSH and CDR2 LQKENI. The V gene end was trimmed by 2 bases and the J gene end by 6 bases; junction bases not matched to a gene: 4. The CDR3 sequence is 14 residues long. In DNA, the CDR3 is TGTGCCAGCTCACCAGGGAGGGCCCTCAATGAGCAGTTCTTC. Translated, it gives CASSPGRALNEQFF.

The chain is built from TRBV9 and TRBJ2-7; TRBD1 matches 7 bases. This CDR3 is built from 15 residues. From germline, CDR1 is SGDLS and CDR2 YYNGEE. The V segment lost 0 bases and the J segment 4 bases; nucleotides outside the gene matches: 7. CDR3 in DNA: TGTGCCAGCAGCGTAGGTGACAGGGTCATATACGAGCAGTACTTC. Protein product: CASSVGDRVIYEQYF.

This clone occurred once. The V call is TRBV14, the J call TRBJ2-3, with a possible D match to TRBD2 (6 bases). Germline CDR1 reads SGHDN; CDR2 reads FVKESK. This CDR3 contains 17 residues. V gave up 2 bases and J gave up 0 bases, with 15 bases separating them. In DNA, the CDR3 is TGTGCCAGCAGCCAACTTACCTCAGGGAGGAGCACAGATACGCAGTATTTT. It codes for CASSQLTSGRSTDTQYF.

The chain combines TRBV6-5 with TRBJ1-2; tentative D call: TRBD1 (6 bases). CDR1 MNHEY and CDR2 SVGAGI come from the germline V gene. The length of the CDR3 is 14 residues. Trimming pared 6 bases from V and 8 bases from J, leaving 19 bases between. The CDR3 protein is CASSVTGPQGGYTF. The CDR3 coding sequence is TGTGCCAGCAGCGTTACGGGACCCCAGGGGGGCTACACCTTC.

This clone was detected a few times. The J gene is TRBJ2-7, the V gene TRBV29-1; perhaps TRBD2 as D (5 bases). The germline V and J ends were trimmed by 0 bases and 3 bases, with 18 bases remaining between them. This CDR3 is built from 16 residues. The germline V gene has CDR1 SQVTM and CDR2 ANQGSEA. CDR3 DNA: TGCAGCGTTGAAGATTTGTCGGGGAGTTTGGACTACGAGCAGTACTTC. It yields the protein CSVEDLSGSLDYEQYF.

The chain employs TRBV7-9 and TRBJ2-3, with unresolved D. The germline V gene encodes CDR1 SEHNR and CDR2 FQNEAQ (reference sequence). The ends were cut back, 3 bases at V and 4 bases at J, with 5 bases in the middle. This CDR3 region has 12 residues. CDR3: CASSFLADTQYF. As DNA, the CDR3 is TGTGCCAGCAGCTTCCTTGCAGATACGCAGTATTTT.

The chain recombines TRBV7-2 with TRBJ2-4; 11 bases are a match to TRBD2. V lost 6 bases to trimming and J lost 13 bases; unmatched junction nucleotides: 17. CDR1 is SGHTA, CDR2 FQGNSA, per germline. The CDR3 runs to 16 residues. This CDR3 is CASSPLSTSGTLPQYF. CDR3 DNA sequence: TGTGCCAGCAGTCCCCTATCGACTAGCGGGACTCTCCCCCAGTACTTC.

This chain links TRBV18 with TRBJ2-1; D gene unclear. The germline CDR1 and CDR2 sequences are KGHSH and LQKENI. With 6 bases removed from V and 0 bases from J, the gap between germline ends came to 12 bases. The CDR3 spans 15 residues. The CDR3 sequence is CASSPGDGSYNEQFF. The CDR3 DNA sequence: TGTGCCAGCTCCCCCGGAGATGGCTCCTACAATGAGCAGTTCTTC. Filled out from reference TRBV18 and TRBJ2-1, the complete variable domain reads NAGVMQNPRHLVRRRGQEARLRCSPMKGHSHVYWYRQLPEEGLKFMVYLQKENIIDESGMPKERFSAEFPKEGPSILRIQQVVRGDSAAYFCASSPGDGSYNEQFFGPGTRLTVL.

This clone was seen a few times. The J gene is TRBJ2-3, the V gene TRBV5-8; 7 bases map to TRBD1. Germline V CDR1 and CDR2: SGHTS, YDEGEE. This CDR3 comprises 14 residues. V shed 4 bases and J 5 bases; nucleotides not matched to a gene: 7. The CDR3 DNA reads TGTGCCAGCAGCCTTCACAGGGGCATAGATACGCAGTATTTT. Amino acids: CASSLHRGIDTQYF.

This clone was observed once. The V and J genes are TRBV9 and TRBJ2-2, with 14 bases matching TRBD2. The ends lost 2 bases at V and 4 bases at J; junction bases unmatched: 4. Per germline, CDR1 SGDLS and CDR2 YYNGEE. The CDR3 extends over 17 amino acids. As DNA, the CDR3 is TGTGCCAGCAGCGTTTCGACTAGCGGGAGGGCCACCGGGGAGCTGTTTTTT. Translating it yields CASSVSTSGRATGELFF.

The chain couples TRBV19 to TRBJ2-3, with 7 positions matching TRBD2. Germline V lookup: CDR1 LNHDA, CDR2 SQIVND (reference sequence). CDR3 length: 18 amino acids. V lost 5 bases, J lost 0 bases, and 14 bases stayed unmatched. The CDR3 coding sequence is TGTGCCAGTAGTTTCGCCGGGAGGTGGGAGGGAAGCACAGATACGCAGTATTTT. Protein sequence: CASSFAGRWEGSTDTQYF.

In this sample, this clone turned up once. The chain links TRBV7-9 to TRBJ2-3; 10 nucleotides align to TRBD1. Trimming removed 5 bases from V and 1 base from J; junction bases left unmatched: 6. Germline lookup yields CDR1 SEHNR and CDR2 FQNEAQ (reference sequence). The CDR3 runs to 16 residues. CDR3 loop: CASSLTGGLGTDTQYF. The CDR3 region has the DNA TGTGCCAGCAGCCTGACAGGGGGCCTTGGCACAGATACGCAGTATTTT.

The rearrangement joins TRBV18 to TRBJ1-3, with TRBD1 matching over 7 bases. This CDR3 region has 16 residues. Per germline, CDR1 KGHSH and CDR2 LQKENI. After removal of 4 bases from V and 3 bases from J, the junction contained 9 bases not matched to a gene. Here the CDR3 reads CASSQNGQVLGNTIYF. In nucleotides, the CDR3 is TGTGCCAGCTCACAGAACGGACAGGTGCTTGGAAACACCATATATTTT.

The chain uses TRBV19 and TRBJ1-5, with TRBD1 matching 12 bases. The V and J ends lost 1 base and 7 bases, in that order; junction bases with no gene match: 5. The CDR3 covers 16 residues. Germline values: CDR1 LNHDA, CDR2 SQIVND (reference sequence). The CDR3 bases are TGTGCCAGTAGTATAGTAGGGACAGGGGGCATCCAGCCCCAGCATTTT. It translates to CASSIVGTGGIQPQHF. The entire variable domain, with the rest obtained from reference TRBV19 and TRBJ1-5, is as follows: DGGITQSPKYLFRKEGQNVTLSCEQNLNHDAMYWYRQDPGQGLRLIYYSQIVNDFQKGDIAEGYSVSREKKESFPLTVTSAQKNPTAFYLCASSIVGTGGIQPQHFGDGTRLSIL.

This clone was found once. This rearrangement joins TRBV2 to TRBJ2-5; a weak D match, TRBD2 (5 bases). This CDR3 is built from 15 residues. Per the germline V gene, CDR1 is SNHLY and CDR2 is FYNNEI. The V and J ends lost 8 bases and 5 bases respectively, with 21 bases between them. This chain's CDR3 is CASRSGSGVTETQYF. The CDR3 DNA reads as TGTGCCAGCCGTTCGGGGTCAGGAGTAACGGAGACCCAGTACTTC. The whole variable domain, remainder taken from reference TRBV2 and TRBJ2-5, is EPEVTQTPSHQVTQMGQEVILRCVPISNHLYFYWYRQILGQKVEFLVSFYNNEISEKSEIFDDQFSVERPDGSNFTLKIRSTKLEDSAMYFCASRSGSGVTETQYFGPGTRLLVL.

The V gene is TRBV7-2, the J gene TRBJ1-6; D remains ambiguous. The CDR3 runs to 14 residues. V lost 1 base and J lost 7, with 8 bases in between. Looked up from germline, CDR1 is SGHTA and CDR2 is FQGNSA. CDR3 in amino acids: CASSLETLNSPLHF. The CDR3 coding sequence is TGTGCCAGCAGCTTAGAGACACTGAATTCACCCCTCCACTTT.

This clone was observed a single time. CDR3 bases: TGTGCCAGCAGTAGATCGGGGAATGAGCAGTTCTTC. Encoded protein: CASSRSGNEQFF. The chain recombines TRBV6-2 or TRBV6-3 with TRBJ2-1; a possible D gene is TRBD2 (5 bases). The CDR3 length is 12 residues. Trimming left V 5 bases short and J 7 bases short, with 9 bases between. Germline CDR1 and CDR2: MNHEY and SVGEGT.

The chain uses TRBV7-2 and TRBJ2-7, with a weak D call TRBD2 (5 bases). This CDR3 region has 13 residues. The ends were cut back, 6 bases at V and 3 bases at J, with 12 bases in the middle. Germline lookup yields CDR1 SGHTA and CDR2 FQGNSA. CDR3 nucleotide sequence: TGTGCCAGCAGTTATGAGGGCGGCTACGAGCAGTACTTC. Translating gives CASSYEGGYEQYF.

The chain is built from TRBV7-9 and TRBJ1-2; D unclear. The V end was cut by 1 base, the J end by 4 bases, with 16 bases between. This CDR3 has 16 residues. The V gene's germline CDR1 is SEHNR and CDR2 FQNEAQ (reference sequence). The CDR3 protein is CASSLGSGKGIYGYTF. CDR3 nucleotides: TGTGCCAGCAGCTTAGGTTCGGGGAAAGGGATCTATGGCTACACCTTC.

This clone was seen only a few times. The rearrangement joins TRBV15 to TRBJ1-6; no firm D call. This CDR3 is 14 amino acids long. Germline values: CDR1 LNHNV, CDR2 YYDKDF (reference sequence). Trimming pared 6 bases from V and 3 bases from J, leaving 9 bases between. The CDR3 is CATSRDYYNSPLHF. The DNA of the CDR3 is TGTGCCACCAGTCGGGATTACTATAATTCACCCCTCCACTTT.

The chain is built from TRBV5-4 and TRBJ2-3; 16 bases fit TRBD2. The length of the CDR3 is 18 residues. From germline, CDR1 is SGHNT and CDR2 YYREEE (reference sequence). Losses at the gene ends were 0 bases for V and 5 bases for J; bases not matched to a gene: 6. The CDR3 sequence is CASSLGGTSGGAGDTQYF. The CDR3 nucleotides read TGTGCCAGCAGCTTGGGCGGGACTAGCGGGGGGGCTGGAGATACGCAGTATTTT.